Below, 27 T cell receptor beta chains from the same sample are listed, as sequenced in a study of cytomegalovirus exposure and HLA in healthy donors. PCR involved 60 Vbeta and 13 Jbeta primers. Using immunoSEQ multiplex PCR, the repertoire was profiled, and TCRdb retains in-frame clones only, with some absent. The table records roughly 200,000 clones, 79% of them present only once. Source material: PBMCs. These receptors were collected from a woman aged 25 to 45 in good health and CMV-seropositive.

The chain couples TRBV4-3 to TRBJ2-7, with D possibly TRBD2 on 6 matching bases. The V end lost 0 bases, the J end lost 3 bases, and 9 bases lay between the germline ends. The germline CDR1 and CDR2 sequences are LGHNA and YSLEER. This CDR3 spans 14 amino acids. Here the CDR3 DNA reads TGCGCCAGCAGCCAAGATTACGGGAGCTACGAGCAGTACTTC. Translation: CASSQDYGSYEQYF.

V and J are TRBV5-1 and TRBJ1-1; D call uncertain. The ends were cut back, 1 base at V and 3 bases at J, with 16 bases in the middle. Germline V gives CDR1 SGHRS, CDR2 YFSETQ. This CDR3 is built from 16 residues. CDR3 sequence: CASSLIGGRYDTEAFF. CDR3 coding DNA: TGCGCCAGCAGCTTGATAGGCGGGCGTTATGACACTGAAGCTTTCTTT. Together with reference TRBV5-1 and TRBJ1-1, the CDR3 gives the full variable domain: KAGVTQTPRYLIKTRGQQVTLSCSPISGHRSVSWYQQTPGQGLQFLFEYFSETQRNKGNFPGRFSGRQFSNSRSEMNVSTLELGDSALYLCASSLIGGRYDTEAFFGQGTRLTVV.

V is TRBV5-1 and J is TRBJ1-2; D remains ambiguous. Germline V gene lookup returns CDR1 SGHRS and CDR2 YFSETQ. V was clipped by 0 bases and J by 5 bases, with 14 bases between them. CDR3 length: 15 amino acids. The DNA for the CDR3 is TGCGCCAGCAGCTTGGCCGGGGAGCTAAATTATGGCTACACCTTC. It specifies CASSLAGELNYGYTF. Full variable domain (outside the CDR3, taken from reference TRBV5-1 and TRBJ1-2): KAGVTQTPRYLIKTRGQQVTLSCSPISGHRSVSWYQQTPGQGLQFLFEYFSETQRNKGNFPGRFSGRQFSNSRSEMNVSTLELGDSALYLCASSLAGELNYGYTFGSGTRLTVV.

The DNA of the CDR3 is TGTGCCAGTTCCCGGGGAGGGCACACCGGGGAGCTGTTTTTT. Translated, it gives CASSRGGHTGELFF. The genes are TRBV9 and TRBJ2-2; 7 bases align to TRBD2. The V gene's germline CDR1 is SGDLS and CDR2 YYNGEE. V was clipped by 8 bases and J by 3 bases; unmatched bases: 7. This CDR3 has 14 residues.

V is TRBV29-1 and J is TRBJ1-5; perhaps TRBD1 as D (6 bases). Germline CDR1 SQVTM, CDR2 ANQGSEA. CDR3 size: 17 residues. V was clipped by 8 bases and J by 0 bases, with 23 bases between them. The CDR3 coding sequence is TGCAGCTCCACAAGGGCAGGGGTAGGTAATAGCAATCAGCCCCAGCATTTT. It codes for CSSTRAGVGNSNQPQHF.

This clone showed up just a few times. The rearrangement uses TRBV11-3 and TRBJ2-7; D unclear. The CDR3 has 11 amino acids. With 3 bases removed from V and 4 bases from J, the gap between germline ends came to 4 bases. Germline V gives CDR1 SGHNT, CDR2 YENEEA. The CDR3 reads CASSFMYEQYF. The CDR3 bases are TGTGCCAGCAGCTTCATGTACGAGCAGTACTTC. The variable domain in full, completed from reference TRBV11-3 and TRBJ2-7, reads EAGVVQSPRYKIIEKKQPVAFWCNPISGHNTLYWYLQNLGQGPELLIRYENEEAVDDSQLPKDRFSAERLKGVDSTLKIQPAELGDSAVYLCASSFMYEQYFGPGTRLTVT.

The rearrangement joins TRBV9 to TRBJ2-2; D gene ambiguous. Germline loops: CDR1 SGDLS, CDR2 YYNGEE. Trimming pared 3 bases from V and 1 base from J, leaving 7 bases between. The CDR3 extends over 14 amino acids. The CDR3 bases are TGTGCCAGCAGCGCGGCAGGGAACACCGGGGAGCTGTTTTTT. It is translated as CASSAAGNTGELFF.

This chain joins TRBV5-1 and TRBJ2-7; 9 nucleotides agree with TRBD2. CDR3 length: 17 residues. Germline loops: CDR1 SGHRS, CDR2 YFSETQ. V lost 0 bases, J lost 1 base, and 8 bases stayed unmatched. CDR3 region: CASSLVGLSGSSYEQYF. The CDR3 DNA follows: TGCGCCAGCAGCTTGGTCGGTCTTAGCGGGAGTTCCTACGAGCAGTACTTC.

This clone was recorded once. The CDR3, as DNA: TGTGCCACCAGCAGTCCAGCGGAGGACCCCTACAATGAGCAGTTCTTC. Amino acids: CATSSPAEDPYNEQFF. The rearrangement uses TRBV15 and TRBJ2-1; D might be TRBD2 (5 bases). The germline V gene has CDR1 LNHNV and CDR2 YYDKDF (reference sequence). The V end lost 3 bases, the J end lost 2 bases, and 14 bases lay between the germline ends. The CDR3 spans 16 residues.

V usage is TRBV6-5 and J usage is TRBJ1-4, with D possibly matching TRBD1 (5 bases). CDR1 is MNHEY, CDR2 SVGAGI, per germline. Between the trimmed V and J ends, which lost 4 bases and 0 bases, there was a span of 9 bases. The CDR3 runs 15 residues. The CDR3 DNA reads as TGTGCCAGCAGTTCAACAGGTGCAACTAATGAAAAACTGTTTTTT. It codes for CASSSTGATNEKLFF.

This chain links TRBV7-2 with TRBJ2-2; tentative D call: TRBD1 (5 bases). Germline V lookup: CDR1 SGHTA, CDR2 FQGNSA. V was cut by 6 bases and J by 1 base, with 9 bases left in between. The CDR3 is 14 residues long. CDR3 sequence (DNA): TGTGCCAGCAGATCCGACAGGAACACCGGGGAGCTGTTTTTT. As protein: CASRSDRNTGELFF.

This chain links TRBV29-1 with TRBJ2-7, with D perhaps matching TRBD1 (6 bases). The CDR3 extends over 14 amino acids. In germline, CDR1 is SQVTM, CDR2 ANQGSEA. V dropped 6 bases and J dropped 0 bases, with 15 bases sitting between them. The CDR3 DNA reads TGCAGCGTCCTACTGCTGGACAGCTCCTACGAGCAGTACTTC. It translates to CSVLLLDSSYEQYF.

In its sample, this clone was seen a few times. This chain's CDR3 is CAISRTGEAYNEQFF. CDR3 DNA sequence: TGTGCCATCAGTCGGACAGGGGAAGCCTACAATGAGCAGTTCTTC. The chain has TRBV10-3 and TRBJ2-1; 9 positions match TRBD1. The CDR3 covers 15 residues. Per the germline V gene, CDR1 is ENHRY and CDR2 is SYGVKD. J was trimmed by 2 bases and V by 5 bases; bases with no gene match: 4.

This rearrangement joins TRBV10-3 to TRBJ1-2; 7 bases match TRBD1. Germline V CDR1 and CDR2: ENHRY, SYGVKD. The J segment lost 3 bases and the V segment lost 5 bases, leaving 9 bases of the junction unmatched. The CDR3 contains 15 residues. The CDR3, as DNA: TGTGCCATCAGTTTAACAGGGGAGCACGACTATGGCTACACCTTC. This gives the protein CAISLTGEHDYGYTF.

In its sample, this clone was seen once. The rearrangement joins TRBV6-5 to TRBJ2-5, with D possibly TRBD2 on 5 matching bases. Germline loops: CDR1 MNHEY, CDR2 SVGAGI. V was cut by 2 bases and J by 5 bases, with 15 bases left in between. This CDR3 is built from 15 residues. The chain's CDR3 is CASSYRAAGGETQYF. CDR3 nucleotides: TGTGCCAGCAGTTACCGGGCAGCCGGCGGGGAGACCCAGTACTTC.

The V gene is TRBV6-5, the J gene TRBJ1-1; no clear D gene. The CDR3 extends over 13 amino acids. V was shortened by 4 bases and J by 0 bases, with 6 bases between the two germline ends. The V gene's germline CDR1 is MNHEY and CDR2 SVGAGI. The CDR3 nucleotides are TGTGCCAGCAGTTTTCGGGTGAACACTGAAGCTTTCTTT. This gives the protein CASSFRVNTEAFF.

This chain connects TRBV19 to TRBJ1-3, with a weak D call TRBD1 (6 bases). V was pared by 6 bases and J by 0 bases, with 15 bases between. Looked up from germline, CDR1 is LNHDA and CDR2 is SQIVND (reference sequence). The CDR3 has 16 residues. This chain's CDR3 is CASRIEGVSSGNTIYF. Written as DNA, the CDR3 is TGTGCCAGTAGGATCGAGGGGGTGAGCTCTGGAAACACCATATATTTT.

The chain has TRBV29-1 and TRBJ1-2; 8 bases line up with TRBD1. The CDR3 is made up of 14 amino acids. Germline assignment: CDR1 SQVTM and CDR2 ANQGSEA. J was trimmed by 0 bases and V by 5 bases; bases with no gene match: 5. The CDR3 sequence is CSVLGQGANYGYTF. CDR3 DNA: TGCAGCGTTTTAGGACAGGGAGCTAACTATGGCTACACCTTC.

CDR3 in amino acids: CAISEGADYGYTF. DNA for the CDR3: TGTGCCATCAGTGAGGGGGCGGACTATGGCTACACCTTC. The J gene is TRBJ1-2, the V gene TRBV10-3, with D perhaps matching TRBD1 (5 bases). Germline loops: CDR1 ENHRY, CDR2 SYGVKD. The V and J ends lost 2 bases and 3 bases respectively, with 7 bases between them. CDR3 size: 13 residues.

The J gene is TRBJ2-1, the V gene TRBV5-1, with 7 bases fitting TRBD2. The V gene end was trimmed by 4 bases and the J gene end by 2 bases; junction bases not matched to a gene: 6. The germline V gene encodes CDR1 SGHRS and CDR2 YFSETQ. The CDR3 totals 15 residues. The CDR3 reads CASSPIAGPYNEQFF. The CDR3 coding sequence is TGCGCCAGCAGCCCCATAGCGGGTCCCTACAATGAGCAGTTCTTC. Based on the CDR3 plus reference TRBV5-1 and TRBJ2-1, the full variable domain is KAGVTQTPRYLIKTRGQQVTLSCSPISGHRSVSWYQQTPGQGLQFLFEYFSETQRNKGNFPGRFSGRQFSNSRSEMNVSTLELGDSALYLCASSPIAGPYNEQFFGPGTRLTVL.

This rearrangement joins TRBV5-1 to TRBJ2-5, with 7 nucleotides matching TRBD1. Losses at the gene ends were 2 bases for V and 5 bases for J; bases not matched to a gene: 9. This CDR3 comprises 15 residues. CDR1 SGHRS and CDR2 YFSETQ come from the germline V gene. In DNA, the CDR3 is TGCGCCAGCAGCTTTGTCGCAGAGACAGGGGAGACCCAGTACTTC. Translating it yields CASSFVAETGETQYF. Combining the CDR3 with reference TRBV5-1 and TRBJ2-5 gives the whole variable domain KAGVTQTPRYLIKTRGQQVTLSCSPISGHRSVSWYQQTPGQGLQFLFEYFSETQRNKGNFPGRFSGRQFSNSRSEMNVSTLELGDSALYLCASSFVAETGETQYFGPGTRLLVL.

The gene calls are TRBV7-7 and TRBJ2-7; the match to TRBD1 covers 11 bases. CDR1 SSHAT and CDR2 FNYEAQ come from the germline V gene (reference sequence). Trimming cost V 5 bases and J 4 bases; bases outside gene matches: 4. CDR3 size: 14 residues. The CDR3 bases are TGTGCCAGCAGCCCGGGACAGGGGGGATACGAGCAGTACTTC. It encodes CASSPGQGGYEQYF. Complete variable domain (other parts from reference TRBV7-7 and TRBJ2-7): GAGVSQSPRYKVTKRGQDVTLRCDPISSHATLYWYQQALGQGPEFLTYFNYEAQPDKSGLPSDRFSAERPEGSISTLTIQRTEQRDSAMYRCASSPGQGGYEQYFGPGTRLTVT.

This chain uses TRBV27 with TRBJ2-1; 8 bases agree with TRBD2. J lost 4 bases, V lost 2 bases, and 7 bases had no gene match. CDR1 MNHEY and CDR2 SMNVEV come from the germline V gene (reference sequence). CDR3 length: 16 amino acids. Here the CDR3 DNA reads TGTGCCAGCAGTTTAAGACGCGGGAGGTATTACAATGAGCAGTTCTTC. Its protein is CASSLRRGRYYNEQFF.

The rearrangement joins TRBV7-8 to TRBJ1-3; TRBD1 matches 7 bases. J gave up 2 bases and V 5 bases, and 12 bases lay outside the gene matches. The CDR3 totals 17 residues. Germline values: CDR1 SGHVS, CDR2 FQNEAQ. CDR3 DNA: TGTGCCAGCAGCATATCCACAGGGGTGGGGACTGGAAACACCATATATTTT. Translated, it gives CASSISTGVGTGNTIYF.

The rearrangement joins TRBV19 to TRBJ2-5, with 13 bases identical to TRBD2. CDR3 length equals 15 residues. The germline V gene has CDR1 LNHDA and CDR2 SQIVND (reference sequence). After removal of 8 bases from V and 5 bases from J, the junction contained 8 bases not matched to a gene. As DNA, the CDR3 is TGTGCCAGTGGGAGGACTAGCGGGAGTACGGAGACCCAGTACTTC. It yields the protein CASGRTSGSTETQYF.

V is TRBV5-6 and J is TRBJ1-2; 10 bases are a match to TRBD1. V lost 1 base, J lost 4 bases, and 7 bases stayed unmatched. CDR3 length: 16 amino acids. CDR1 and CDR2 from the germline V gene are SGHDT and YYEEEE. CDR3 sequence: CASSLPTGGFGYGYTF. CDR3 sequence (DNA): TGTGCCAGCAGCTTGCCGACAGGGGGCTTTGGCTATGGCTACACCTTC.

The chain uses TRBV5-6 and TRBJ1-4; D not resolved. Between the trimmed V and J ends, which lost 0 bases and 8 bases, there was a span of 8 bases. The CDR3 loop spans 13 amino acids. CDR1 SGHDT and CDR2 YYEEEE come from the germline V gene. The CDR3 protein is CASSLVTREKLFF. The CDR3 nucleotides read TGTGCCAGCAGCTTGGTAACGAGGGAAAAACTGTTTTTT. Combining the CDR3 with reference TRBV5-6 and TRBJ1-4 gives the whole variable domain DAGVTQSPTHLIKTRGQQVTLRCSPKSGHDTVSWYQQALGQGPQFIFQYYEEEERQRGNFPDRFSGHQFPNYSSELNVNALLLGDSALYLCASSLVTREKLFFGSGTQLSVL.